This TCR beta chain comes out of a study of T cell responses to AZD1222 COVID-19 vaccine (dated by TCRdb to the early 2020s). Describing the broader study: AZD1222 recipients given second doses at about 4 weeks or at about 12 weeks were pooled, since spike-specific TCR depth and breadth were not found to differ between the two schedules. A total of more than 230 trial participants underwent TCR sequencing, of whom about 210 received two doses of AZD1222 and some 26 received two doses of the MenACWY control vaccine. Trial participants were enrolled by age into 18-55, 56-69 and 70-plus year subgroups, with 148, 28 and 57 TCR-sequenced participants respectively. Overall study outcomes, separate from this receptor: Because no day 14 peak-response samples were available, repertoires were characterized only after the peak T cell response. Participants were mostly white British, with more females than males. The authors suggested clonal diversity may have been underestimated. In the small 56-69-year group, the increase in depth fell short of significance, most likely because of low power. Vaccine-associated CD4 TCRs spanned the whole spike protein, with dominant responses in regions 160-218 and 743-854. Conclusions about previously exposed vaccinees were limited because only six AZD1222 recipients were SARS-CoV-2 seropositive at baseline. Reportedly, close to half of the unique spike-specific TCRs recognized epitopes lying outside the regions that are mutated in the B.1.351 and B.1.1.7 variants. Spike-specific TCR breadth and depth rose significantly after two AZD1222 doses compared with day 0 and with MenACWY recipients.

The V and J ends are trimmed by 0 bases and 8 bases, leaving 7 bases between them. CDR1 and CDR2 (MNHNY, SVGAGI) derive from the germline V gene (reference sequence). Measured from the cysteine to the phenylalanine, the CDR3 is 12 residues long. The entry retains the CDR3 DNA only, 36 bases that are in frame from base 1. According to the study, the label for this sample's time point signals: baseline before first vaccination. Samples from vaccinated people were obtained from the UK trials COV001 and COV002, which included a single-blind randomized controlled phase 2/3 trial of AZD1222 (ChAdOx1 nCoV-19) in healthy adults. For TCRbeta chain sequencing, PBMC samples were collected from trial participants at day 0 and at day 28 after the second dose. In the case of this clone: The antigen it recognizes is unknown. No clone much larger than this one lies a single base away; base qualities are absent.

The CDR3 regions of human TCRbeta chains were analyzed by immunosequencing. The source study handled its data this way. TCRs in the repertoires were compared against a reference library of SARS-CoV-2-specific TCRs that had been generated with the MIRA antigen-specificity platform. Breadth was defined as the fraction of unique TCRs that were SARS-CoV-2-associated. Depth was defined as the fraction of total T cells that were SARS-CoV-2-associated. Using the MIRA data, each spike-specific TCR was mapped to the spike region that the TCR reacts to and placed in a CD4 or CD8 class. Log10-transformed breadth and depth values were compared by one-way ANOVA with Sidak's multiple comparisons tests. TCRdb's version of the immuneACCESS table is confined to in-frame rearrangements and falls short of the full clone set. An unresolved V gene accounts for under half of the shortfall where checked; the remainder is of unknown origin. D and trimming come from the DNA, and the V and J calls and clone size come from that table. Across this sample there are about 130,000 clones, with about 93% seen only once. The ten largest account for under 10% of the sample.

The rearrangement combines TRBV6-6 with TRBJ1-1; possibly the D gene is TRBD1, per 5 matching bases. This clonotype was sampled from an adult in good health. Here the sequenced sample was peripheral blood, taken on day 0 of AZD1222 vaccination. CDR3 loop: CASSYSRVEAFF. The DNA reads TGTGCCAGCAGTTACTCCAGGGTAGAAGCTTTCTTT.